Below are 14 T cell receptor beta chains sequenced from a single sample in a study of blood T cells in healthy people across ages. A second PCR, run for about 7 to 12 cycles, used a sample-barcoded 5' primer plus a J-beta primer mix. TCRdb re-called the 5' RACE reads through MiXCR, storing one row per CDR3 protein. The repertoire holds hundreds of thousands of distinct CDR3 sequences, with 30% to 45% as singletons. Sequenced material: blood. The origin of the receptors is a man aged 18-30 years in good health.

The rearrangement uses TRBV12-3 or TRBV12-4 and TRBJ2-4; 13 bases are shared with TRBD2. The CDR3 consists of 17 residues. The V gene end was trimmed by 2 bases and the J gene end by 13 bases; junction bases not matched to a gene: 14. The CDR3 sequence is CASSLFRLAGGYNEQYF. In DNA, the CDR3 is TGTGCCAGCAGTTTATTCCGACTAGCGGGGGGATACAATGAGCAGTACTTC.

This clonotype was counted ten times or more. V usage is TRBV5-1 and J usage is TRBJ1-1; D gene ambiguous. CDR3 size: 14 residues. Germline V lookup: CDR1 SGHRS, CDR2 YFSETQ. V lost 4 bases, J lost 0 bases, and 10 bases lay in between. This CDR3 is CASSPGLMNTEAFF. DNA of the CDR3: TGCGCCAGCAGCCCTGGACTCATGAACACTGAAGCTTTCTTT.

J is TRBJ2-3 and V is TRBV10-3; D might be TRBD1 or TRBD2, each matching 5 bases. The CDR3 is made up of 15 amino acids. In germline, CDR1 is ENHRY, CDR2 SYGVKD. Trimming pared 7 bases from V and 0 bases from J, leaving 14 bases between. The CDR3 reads CAIKKGRNSTDTQYF. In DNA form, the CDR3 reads TGTGCCATCAAGAAGGGACGGAATAGCACAGATACGCAGTATTTT.

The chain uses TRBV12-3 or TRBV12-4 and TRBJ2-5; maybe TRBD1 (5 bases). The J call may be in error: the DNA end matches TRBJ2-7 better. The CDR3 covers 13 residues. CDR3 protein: CASSFLPGNEQYF. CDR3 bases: TGTGCCAGCAGTTTTTTGCCAGGGAACGAGCAGTACTTC.

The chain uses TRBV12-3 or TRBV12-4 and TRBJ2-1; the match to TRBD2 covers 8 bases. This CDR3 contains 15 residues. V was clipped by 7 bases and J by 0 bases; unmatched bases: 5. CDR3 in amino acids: CASTKRGPSYNEQFF. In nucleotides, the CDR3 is TGTGCCAGCACCAAGCGGGGGCCCTCCTACAATGAGCAGTTCTTC.

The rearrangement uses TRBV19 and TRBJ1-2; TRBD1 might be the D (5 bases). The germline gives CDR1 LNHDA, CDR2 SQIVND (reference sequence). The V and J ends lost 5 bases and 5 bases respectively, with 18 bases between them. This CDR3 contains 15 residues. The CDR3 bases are TGTGCCAGTAGTTCTACTCTGACAGTTTCATATGGCTACACCTTC. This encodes CASSSTLTVSYGYTF.

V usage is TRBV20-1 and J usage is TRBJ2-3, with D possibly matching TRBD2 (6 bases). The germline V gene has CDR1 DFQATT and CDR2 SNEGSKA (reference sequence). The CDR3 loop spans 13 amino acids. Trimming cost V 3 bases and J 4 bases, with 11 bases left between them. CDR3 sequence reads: CSASWGVADTQYF. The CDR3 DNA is TGCAGTGCTAGTTGGGGGGTCGCAGATACGCAGTATTTT.

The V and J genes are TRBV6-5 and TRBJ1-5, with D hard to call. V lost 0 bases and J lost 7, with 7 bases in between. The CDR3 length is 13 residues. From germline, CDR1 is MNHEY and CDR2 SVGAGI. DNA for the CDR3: TGTGCCAGCAGTTACTCGATTGACCAGCCCCAGCATTTT. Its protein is CASSYSIDQPQHF.

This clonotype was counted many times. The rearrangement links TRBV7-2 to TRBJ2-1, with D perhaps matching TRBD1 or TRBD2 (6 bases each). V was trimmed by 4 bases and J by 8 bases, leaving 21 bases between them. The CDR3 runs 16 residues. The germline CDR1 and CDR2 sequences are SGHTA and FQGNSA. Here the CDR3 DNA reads TGTGCCAGCAGCTGGAGAATGGGGGGCGAACAGTATGAGCAGTTCTTC. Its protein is CASSWRMGGEQYEQFF.

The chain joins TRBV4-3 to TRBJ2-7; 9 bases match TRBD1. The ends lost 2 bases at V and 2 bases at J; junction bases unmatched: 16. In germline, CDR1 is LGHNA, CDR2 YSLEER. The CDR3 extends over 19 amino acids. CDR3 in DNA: TGCGCCAGCAGCCAACACCGGGACAGGGTTTTCCTTGGAACCTACGAGCAGTACTTC. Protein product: CASSQHRDRVFLGTYEQYF.

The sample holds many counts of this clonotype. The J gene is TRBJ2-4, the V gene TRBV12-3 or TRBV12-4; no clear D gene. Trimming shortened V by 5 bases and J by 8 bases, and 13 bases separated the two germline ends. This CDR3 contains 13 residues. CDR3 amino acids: CASSVYHPHIQYF. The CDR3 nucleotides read TGTGCCAGCAGTGTCTATCACCCTCACATTCAGTACTTC.

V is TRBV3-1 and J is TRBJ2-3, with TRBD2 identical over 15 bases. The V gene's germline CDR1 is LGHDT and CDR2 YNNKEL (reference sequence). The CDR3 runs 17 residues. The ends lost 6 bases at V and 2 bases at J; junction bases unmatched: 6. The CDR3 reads CASSLGLAGGATDTQYF. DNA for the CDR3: TGTGCCAGCAGTCTTGGACTAGCGGGGGGGGCCACAGATACGCAGTATTTT.

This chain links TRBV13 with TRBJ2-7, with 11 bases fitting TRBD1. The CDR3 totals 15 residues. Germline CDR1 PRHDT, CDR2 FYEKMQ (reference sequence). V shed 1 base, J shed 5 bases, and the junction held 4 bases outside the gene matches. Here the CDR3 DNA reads TGTGCCAGCAGCTTAGCCGGGACAGGGGGTGACGAGCAGTACTTC. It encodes CASSLAGTGGDEQYF.

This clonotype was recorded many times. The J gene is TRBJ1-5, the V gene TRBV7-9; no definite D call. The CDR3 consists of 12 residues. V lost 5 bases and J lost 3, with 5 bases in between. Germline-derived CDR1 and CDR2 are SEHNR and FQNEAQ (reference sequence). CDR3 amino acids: CASSTINQPQHF. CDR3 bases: TGTGCCAGCAGCACCATCAATCAGCCCCAGCATTTT.